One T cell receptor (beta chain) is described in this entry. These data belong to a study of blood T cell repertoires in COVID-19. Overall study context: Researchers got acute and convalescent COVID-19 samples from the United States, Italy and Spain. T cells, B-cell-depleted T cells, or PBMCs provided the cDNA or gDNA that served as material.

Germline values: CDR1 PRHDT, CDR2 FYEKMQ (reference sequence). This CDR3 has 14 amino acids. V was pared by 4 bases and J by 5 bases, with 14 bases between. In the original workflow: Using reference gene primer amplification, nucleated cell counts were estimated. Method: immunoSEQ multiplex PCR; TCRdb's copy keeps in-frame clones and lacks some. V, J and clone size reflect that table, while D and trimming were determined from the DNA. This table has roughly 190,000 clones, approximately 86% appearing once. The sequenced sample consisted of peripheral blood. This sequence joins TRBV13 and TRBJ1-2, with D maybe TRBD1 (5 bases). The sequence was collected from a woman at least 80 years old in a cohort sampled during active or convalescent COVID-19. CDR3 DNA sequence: TGTGCCAGCAGCTCCCAAAGACAGTCGTATGGCTACACCTTC. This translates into CASSSQRQSYGYTF.